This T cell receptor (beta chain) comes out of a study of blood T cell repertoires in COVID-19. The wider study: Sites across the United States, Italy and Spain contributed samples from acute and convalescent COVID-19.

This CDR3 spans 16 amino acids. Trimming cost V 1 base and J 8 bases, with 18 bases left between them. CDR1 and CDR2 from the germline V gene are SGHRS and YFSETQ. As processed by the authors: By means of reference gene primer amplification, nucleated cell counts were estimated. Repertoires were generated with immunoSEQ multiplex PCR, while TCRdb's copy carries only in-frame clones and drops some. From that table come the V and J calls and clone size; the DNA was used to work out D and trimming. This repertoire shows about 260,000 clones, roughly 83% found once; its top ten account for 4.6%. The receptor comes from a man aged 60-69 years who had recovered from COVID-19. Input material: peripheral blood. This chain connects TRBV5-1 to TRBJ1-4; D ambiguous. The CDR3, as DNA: TGCGCCAGCAGCTTGTGGTTCGGAGGCATGAAGGAAAAACTGTTTTTT. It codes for CASSLWFGGMKEKLFF.